The 2 T cell receptor beta chains reported below all come from one sample, sequenced in a study of blood T cells in healthy people across ages. Together with a sample-barcoded 5' primer, a J-beta primer mix was included in a second PCR lasting about 7 to 11 cycles. In TCRdb, the 5' RACE reads were re-called with MiXCR into one record per CDR3 protein. Among about 1.4 million distinct CDR3 sequences listed, around 59% were seen once. The specimen sequenced was blood. Receptors originate from a man aged 18 to 30 in good health.

This rearrangement joins TRBV7-2 to TRBJ2-7; TRBD1 agrees at 7 bases. The CDR3 loop spans 15 amino acids. Germline V gene lookup returns CDR1 SGHTA and CDR2 FQGNSA. Trimming removed 4 bases from V and 3 bases from J; junction bases left unmatched: 9. The CDR3 loop is CASSSRTGALYEQYF. As DNA, the CDR3 is TGTGCCAGCAGCTCCAGGACAGGAGCACTCTACGAGCAGTACTTC.

The rearrangement links TRBV29-1 to TRBJ1-1, with D maybe TRBD1 (6 bases). The germline CDR1 and CDR2 sequences are SQVTM and ANQGSEA. Trimming pared 3 bases from V and 6 bases from J, leaving 8 bases between. The CDR3 totals 11 residues. In DNA, the CDR3 is TGCAGCGTTGAGGGGGGGCCTGAAGCTTTCTTT. Translation: CSVEGGPEAFF.